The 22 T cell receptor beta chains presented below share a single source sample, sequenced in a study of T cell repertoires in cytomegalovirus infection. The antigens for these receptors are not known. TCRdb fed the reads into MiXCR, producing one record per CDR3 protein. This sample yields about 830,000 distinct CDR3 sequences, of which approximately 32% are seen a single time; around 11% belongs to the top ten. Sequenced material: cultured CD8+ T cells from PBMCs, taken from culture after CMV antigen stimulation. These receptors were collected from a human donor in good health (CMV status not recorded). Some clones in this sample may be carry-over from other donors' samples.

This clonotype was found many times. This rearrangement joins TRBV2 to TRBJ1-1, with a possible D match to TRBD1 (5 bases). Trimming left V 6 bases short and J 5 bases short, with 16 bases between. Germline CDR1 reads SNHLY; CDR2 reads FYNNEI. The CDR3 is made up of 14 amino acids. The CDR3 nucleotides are TGTGCCAGCAGGAGACAGCCACCGAGGACTGAAGCTTTCTTT. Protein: CASRRQPPRTEAFF.

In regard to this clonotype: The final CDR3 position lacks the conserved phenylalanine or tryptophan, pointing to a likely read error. CDR3 in DNA: TGTGCCAGCAGCCTTCAAACCTACGAGCAGTACCTC. Amino acid sequence: CASSLQTYEQYL. The chain carries TRBV7-8 and TRBJ2-7; no firm D call. The length of the CDR3 is 12 residues. V shed 5 bases and J shed 2 bases, with 7 bases lying between them. Germline assignment: CDR1 SGHVS and CDR2 FQNEAQ.

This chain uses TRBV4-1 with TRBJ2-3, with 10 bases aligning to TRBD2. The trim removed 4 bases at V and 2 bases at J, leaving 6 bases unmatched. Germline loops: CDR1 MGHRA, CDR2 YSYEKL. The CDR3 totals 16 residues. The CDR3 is CASSPLGTSATDTQYF. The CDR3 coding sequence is TGCGCCAGCAGCCCCCTTGGGACTAGCGCCACAGATACGCAGTATTTT.

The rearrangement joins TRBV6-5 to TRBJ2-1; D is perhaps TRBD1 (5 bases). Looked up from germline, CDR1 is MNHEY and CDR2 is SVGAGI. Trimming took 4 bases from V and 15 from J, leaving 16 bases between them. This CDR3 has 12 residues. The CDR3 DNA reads TGTGCCAGCAGTTCCCAAAGGGGTAAAGGGTTCTTC. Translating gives CASSSQRGKGFF.

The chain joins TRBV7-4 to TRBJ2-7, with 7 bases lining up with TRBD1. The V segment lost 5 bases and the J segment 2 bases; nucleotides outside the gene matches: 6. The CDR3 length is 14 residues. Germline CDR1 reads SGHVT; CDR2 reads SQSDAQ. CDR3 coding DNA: TGTGCCAGCAGCCAACTGACAGGGACCTACGAGCAGTACTTC. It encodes CASSQLTGTYEQYF.

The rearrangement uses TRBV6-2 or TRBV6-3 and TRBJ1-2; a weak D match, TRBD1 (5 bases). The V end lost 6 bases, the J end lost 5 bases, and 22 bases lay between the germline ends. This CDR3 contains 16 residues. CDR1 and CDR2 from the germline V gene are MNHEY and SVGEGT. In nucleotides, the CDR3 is TGTGCCAGCAGCCGAACTCAGGAGGGGCGCATATATGGCTACACCTTC. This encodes CASSRTQEGRIYGYTF.

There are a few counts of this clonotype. In nucleotides, the CDR3 is TGTGCCAGCAGTTCCTCCGACAGGAGGGGCAATCAGCCCCAGCATTTT. Its protein is CASSSSDRRGNQPQHF. The chain employs TRBV27 and TRBJ1-5; maybe TRBD1 (6 bases). The CDR3 has 16 amino acids. V lost 4 bases, J lost 2 bases, and 15 bases lay in between. Germline V gives CDR1 MNHEY, CDR2 SMNVEV (reference sequence).

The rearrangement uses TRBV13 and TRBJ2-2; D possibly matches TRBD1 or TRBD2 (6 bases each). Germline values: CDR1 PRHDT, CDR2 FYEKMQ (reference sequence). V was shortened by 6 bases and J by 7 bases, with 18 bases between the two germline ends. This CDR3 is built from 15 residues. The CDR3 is CASREGDTLNGELFF. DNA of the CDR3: TGTGCCAGCAGGGAGGGGGACACCCTAAACGGGGAGCTGTTTTTT.

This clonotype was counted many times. For the CDR3, the DNA is TGTGCCAGCAGCTCTTCCGGGACAGGGTCCTACAATGAGCAGTTCTTC. Encoded protein: CASSSSGTGSYNEQFF. The chain joins TRBV7-8 to TRBJ2-1; 9 nucleotides match TRBD1. Trimming took 4 bases from V and 1 from J; bases not matched to a gene: 5. The CDR3 consists of 16 residues. Germline loops: CDR1 SGHVS, CDR2 FQNEAQ.

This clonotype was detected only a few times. The CDR3 sequence is CASSPGDGEQYV. CDR3 nucleotide sequence: TGTGCCAGCAGTCCTGGGGATGGGGAGCAGTACGTC. The rearrangement joins TRBV6-5 to TRBJ2-7, with D uncertain. In germline, CDR1 is MNHEY, CDR2 SVGAGI. Trimming left V 5 bases short and J 7 bases short, with 12 bases between. This CDR3 region has 12 residues.

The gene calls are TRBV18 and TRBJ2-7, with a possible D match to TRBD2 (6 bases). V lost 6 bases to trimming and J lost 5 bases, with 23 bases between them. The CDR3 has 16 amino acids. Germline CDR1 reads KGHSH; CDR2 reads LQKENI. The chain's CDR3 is CASSPSLRLGADEQYF. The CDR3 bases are TGTGCCAGCTCTCCTAGTCTACGACTAGGGGCAGACGAGCAGTACTTC.

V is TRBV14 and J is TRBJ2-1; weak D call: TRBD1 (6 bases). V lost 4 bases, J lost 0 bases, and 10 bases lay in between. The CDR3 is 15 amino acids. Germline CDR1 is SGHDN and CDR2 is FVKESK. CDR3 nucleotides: TGTGCCAGCAGCCCCCTGGGGGCCTCCTACAATGAGCAGTTCTTC. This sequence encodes CASSPLGASYNEQFF.

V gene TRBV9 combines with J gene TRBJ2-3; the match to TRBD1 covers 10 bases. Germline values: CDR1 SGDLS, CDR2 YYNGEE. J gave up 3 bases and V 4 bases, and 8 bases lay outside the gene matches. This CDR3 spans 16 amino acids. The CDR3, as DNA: TGTGCCAGCAGCTTCAACCGGGACAGGGGTACAGATACGCAGTATTTT. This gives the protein CASSFNRDRGTDTQYF. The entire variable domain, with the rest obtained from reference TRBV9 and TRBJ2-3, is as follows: DSGVTQTPKHLITATGQRVTLRCSPRSGDLSVYWYQQSLDQGLQFLIQYYNGEERAKGNILERFSAQQFPDLHSELNLSSLELGDSALYFCASSFNRDRGTDTQYFGPGTRLTVL.

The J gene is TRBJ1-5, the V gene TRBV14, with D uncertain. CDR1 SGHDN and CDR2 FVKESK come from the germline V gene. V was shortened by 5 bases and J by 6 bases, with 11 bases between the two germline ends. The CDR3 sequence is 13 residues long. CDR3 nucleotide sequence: TGTGCCAGCAGCACAGCCCCGGCTCAGCCCCAGCATTTT. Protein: CASSTAPAQPQHF.

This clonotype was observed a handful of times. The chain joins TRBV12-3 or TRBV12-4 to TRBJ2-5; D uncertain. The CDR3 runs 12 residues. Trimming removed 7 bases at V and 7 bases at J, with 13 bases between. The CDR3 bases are TGTGCCAGCACCATGACACCTACGACCCAGTACTTC. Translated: CASTMTPTTQYF.

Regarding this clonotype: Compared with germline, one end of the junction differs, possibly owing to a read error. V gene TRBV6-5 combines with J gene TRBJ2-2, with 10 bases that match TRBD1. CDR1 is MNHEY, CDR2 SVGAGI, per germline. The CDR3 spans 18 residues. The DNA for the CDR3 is TGTGCCAGCAGTTACTCAGGGACAGGGGTCTTAGTCACCAGGGAGCTGTTTTTT. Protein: CASSYSGTGVLVTRELFF.

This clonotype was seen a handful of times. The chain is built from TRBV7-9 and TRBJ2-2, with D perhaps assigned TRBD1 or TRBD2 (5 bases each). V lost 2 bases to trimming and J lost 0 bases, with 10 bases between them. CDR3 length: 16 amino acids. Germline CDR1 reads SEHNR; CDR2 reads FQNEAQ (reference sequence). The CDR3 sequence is CASSLRGVANTGELFF. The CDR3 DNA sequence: TGTGCCAGCAGCTTAAGAGGGGTCGCGAACACCGGGGAGCTGTTTTTT.

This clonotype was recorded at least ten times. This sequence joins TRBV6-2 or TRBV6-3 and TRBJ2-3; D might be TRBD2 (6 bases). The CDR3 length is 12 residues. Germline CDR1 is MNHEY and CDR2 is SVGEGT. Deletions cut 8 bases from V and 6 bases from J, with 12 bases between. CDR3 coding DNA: TGTGCCAGCGGACCAGGAGGGGATACGCAGTATTTT. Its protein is CASGPGGDTQYF.

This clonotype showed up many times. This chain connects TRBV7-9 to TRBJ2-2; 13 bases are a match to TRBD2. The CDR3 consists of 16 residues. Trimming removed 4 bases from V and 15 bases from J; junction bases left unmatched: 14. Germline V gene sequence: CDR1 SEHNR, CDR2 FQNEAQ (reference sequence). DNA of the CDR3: TGTGCCAGCAGCTCACTAGGGGGACTAGCGGGGACCGGCGTGTTTTTT. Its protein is CASSSLGGLAGTGVFF.

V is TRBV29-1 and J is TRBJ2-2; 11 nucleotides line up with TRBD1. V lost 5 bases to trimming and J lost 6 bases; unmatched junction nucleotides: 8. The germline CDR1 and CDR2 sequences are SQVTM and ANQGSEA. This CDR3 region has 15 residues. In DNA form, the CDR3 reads TGCAGCGTTTTCACCGGGACAGGGGGACCCGGGGAGCTGTTTTTT. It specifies CSVFTGTGGPGELFF.

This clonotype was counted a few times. The CDR3, as DNA: TGCGCCACCGTCGCAGGGAACACTCAGCCCCAGCATTTT. This encodes CATVAGNTQPQHF. J is TRBJ1-5 and V is TRBV10-2; D might be TRBD1 (5 bases). Germline CDR1 WSHSY, CDR2 SAAADI. The ends were cut back, 10 bases at V and 6 bases at J, with 16 bases in the middle. The CDR3 contains 13 residues.

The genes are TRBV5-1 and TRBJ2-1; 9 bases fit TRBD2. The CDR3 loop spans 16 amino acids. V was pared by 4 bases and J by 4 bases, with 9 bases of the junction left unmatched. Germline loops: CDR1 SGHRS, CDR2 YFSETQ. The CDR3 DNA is TGCGCCAGCAGCCGCGGGGTAGCGGGGGTGTACAATGAGCAGTTCTTC. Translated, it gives CASSRGVAGVYNEQFF.